Here is one T cell receptor (beta chain) with its context. This entry comes from a study of blood T cell repertoires in COVID-19. Overall study context: Material from acute and convalescent COVID-19 was sourced from the United States, Italy and Spain. PBMCs, B-cell-depleted T cells, or T cells were the source of the cDNA or gDNA that made up the material.

Repertoires were generated with immunoSEQ multiplex PCR, while TCRdb's copy carries only in-frame clones and drops some. The sample includes about 180,000 clones, roughly 75% of them seen just once. Germline CDR1 and CDR2: SGHVS and FNYEAQ. V lost 5 bases, J lost 4 bases, and 11 bases lay in between. The CDR3 has 13 amino acids. This clonotype was obtained from a man aged 65 to 79 with active or convalescent COVID-19. Material: peripheral blood. V is TRBV7-6 and J is TRBJ1-2; D is unresolved. In nucleotides, the CDR3 is TGTGCCAGCAGCCCCCGCCGGGGCTATGGCTACACCTTC. Protein: CASSPRRGYGYTF. Complete variable domain (other parts from reference TRBV7-6 and TRBJ1-2): GAGVSQSPRYKVTKRGQDVALRCDPISGHVSLYWYRQALGQGPEFLTYFNYEAQQDKSGLPNDRFSAERPEGSISTLTIQRTEQRDSAMYRCASSPRRGYGYTFGSGTRLTVV.